The source of this TCR beta chain is a study of blood T cell repertoires in COVID-19. The method was immunoSEQ multiplex PCR; TCRdb's version includes in-frame clones alone and lacks a portion of them. The sample holds 150,000 to 200,000 clones, 87% seen once. Germline CDR1 is SGDLS and CDR2 is YYNGEE. V lost 2 bases and J lost 6, with 12 bases in between. The CDR3 length is 14 residues. The gene calls are TRBV9 and TRBJ2-1, with D possibly matching TRBD1 (5 bases). The specimen was peripheral blood. The sequence derives from a woman aged 18-29 years who had recovered from COVID-19. The CDR3 here is CASSVGAETNEQFF. The DNA for the CDR3 is TGTGCCAGCAGCGTTGGGGCAGAAACCAATGAGCAGTTCTTC.